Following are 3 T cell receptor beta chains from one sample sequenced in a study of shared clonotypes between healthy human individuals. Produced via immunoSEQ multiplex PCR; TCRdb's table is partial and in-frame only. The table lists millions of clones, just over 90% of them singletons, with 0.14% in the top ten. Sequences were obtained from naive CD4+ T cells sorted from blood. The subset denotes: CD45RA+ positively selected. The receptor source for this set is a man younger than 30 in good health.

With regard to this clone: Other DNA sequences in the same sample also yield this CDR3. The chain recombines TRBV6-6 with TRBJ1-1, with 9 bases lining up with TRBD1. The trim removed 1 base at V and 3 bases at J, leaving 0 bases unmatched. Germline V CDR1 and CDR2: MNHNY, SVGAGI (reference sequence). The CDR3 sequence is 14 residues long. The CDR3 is CASSYWDRDTEAFF. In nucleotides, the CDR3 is TGTGCCAGCAGTTACTGGGACAGGGACACTGAAGCTTTCTTT.

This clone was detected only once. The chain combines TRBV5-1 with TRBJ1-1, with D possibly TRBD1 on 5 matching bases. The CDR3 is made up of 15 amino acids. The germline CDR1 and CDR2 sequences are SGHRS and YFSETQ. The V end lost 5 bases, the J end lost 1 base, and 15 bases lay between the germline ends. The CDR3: CASRPSTGGNTEAFF. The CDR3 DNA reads TGCGCCAGCAGACCCTCAACGGGGGGGAACACTGAAGCTTTCTTT.

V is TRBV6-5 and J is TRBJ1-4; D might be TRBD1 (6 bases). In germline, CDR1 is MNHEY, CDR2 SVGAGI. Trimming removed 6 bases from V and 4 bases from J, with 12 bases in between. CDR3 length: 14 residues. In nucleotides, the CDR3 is TGTGCCAGCAGGAGAGGACAGCTTAATGAAAAACTGTTTTTT. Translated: CASRRGQLNEKLFF.